This TCR beta chain was documented in a study of cytomegalovirus exposure and HLA in healthy donors. Study-wide results and limits: HLA-A and HLA-B allele assignments for most subjects were reportedly predicted accurately using TCR beta sequences. Many donors carried some public TCRs, although rarity characterized most TCR sequences. Immune exposure data for these donors was limited to CMV serostatus.

Notes on this clone: Its antigen is undetermined.

The CDR3 has 15 amino acids. In the PCR, 60 Vbeta and 13 Jbeta primers were used. TCRdb's table, derived via immunoSEQ multiplex PCR, lists solely in-frame clones and lacks some. This repertoire shows around 50,000 clones, about 50% found once; its top ten account for around 11%. The V call is TRBV21-1, the J call TRBJ1-1. TRBV21-1 is designated a pseudogene. This TCR was sampled from a human donor in good health. Sequencing was performed on PBMCs. The chain's CDR3 is CASSNSGEGNTEAFF. For the CDR3, the DNA is TGTGCCAGCAGCAACTCCGGGGAGGGGAACACTGAAGCTTTCTTT.